Shown below are 11 T cell receptor beta chains from a single sample sequenced in a study of T cell changes during pregnancy in multiple sclerosis. Sequencing was performed with immunoSEQ multiplex PCR; in TCRdb, only in-frame clones are kept and a portion is missing. The sample consists of around 92,000 clones, over 85% of them appearing once. The sequenced sample was peripheral blood, obtained in the first trimester of pregnancy. The receptor source for this set is a female donor with multiple sclerosis, enrolled in a pregnancy study.

V gene TRBV11-3 combines with J gene TRBJ1-1; D ambiguous. The CDR3 consists of 14 residues. Between the trimmed V and J ends, which lost 4 bases and 0 bases, there was a span of 9 bases. Germline loops: CDR1 SGHNT, CDR2 YENEEA. This CDR3 is CASSSGALNTEAFF. In DNA form, the CDR3 reads TGTGCCAGCAGCTCCGGAGCATTGAACACTGAAGCTTTCTTT.

The CDR3 nucleotides read TGTGCCAGCAGTACAGGGGATGGCAATCAGCCCCAGCATTTT. It yields the protein CASSTGDGNQPQHF. The chain combines TRBV6-1 with TRBJ1-5; 7 nucleotides match TRBD1. Germline assignment: CDR1 MNHNS and CDR2 SASEGT. Unmatched junction bases numbered 3, after V lost 5 bases and J lost 2 bases. The CDR3 totals 14 residues.

The chain has TRBV10-2 and TRBJ2-2; 8 bases line up with TRBD2. The germline CDR1 and CDR2 sequences are WSHSY and SAAADI. The V segment lost 7 bases and the J segment 1 base; nucleotides outside the gene matches: 8. This CDR3 has 16 residues. CDR3 in amino acids: CASTDGGGRNTGELFF. In DNA, the CDR3 is TGCGCCAGCACCGACGGGGGGGGGCGGAACACCGGGGAGCTGTTTTTT.

The chain carries TRBV11-3 and TRBJ2-1, with 9 positions matching TRBD2. The germline CDR1 and CDR2 sequences are SGHNT and YENEEA. With 5 bases clipped from V and 3 bases from J, the junction kept 11 bases outside the gene matches. The CDR3 contains 17 residues. CDR3 amino acids: CASSRDRGGAVYNEQFF. The CDR3 region has the DNA TGTGCCAGCAGCCGAGATCGCGGGGGGGCAGTCTACAATGAGCAGTTCTTC.

V is TRBV6-5 and J is TRBJ2-1, with D tentatively TRBD2 (5 bases). This CDR3 has 14 residues. Germline loops: CDR1 MNHEY, CDR2 SVGAGI. Trimming took 2 bases from V and 9 from J, leaving 14 bases between them. CDR3 in amino acids: CASSYGVSAPEQFF. CDR3 nucleotide sequence: TGTGCCAGCAGTTACGGGGTTAGCGCGCCTGAGCAGTTCTTC.

This clone showed up just once. The chain links TRBV19 to TRBJ2-5; D not resolved. Per germline, CDR1 LNHDA and CDR2 SQIVND (reference sequence). The length of the CDR3 is 15 residues. V was shortened by 3 bases and J by 4 bases, with 15 bases between the two germline ends. The CDR3 DNA reads TGTGCCAGTAGTATCAGGCCAGGCGACCTAGAGACCCAGTACTTC. Its translation: CASSIRPGDLETQYF.

The genes are TRBV6-1 and TRBJ2-2; 7 bases align to TRBD1. CDR1 and CDR2 (germline): MNHNS, SASEGT. The CDR3 has 15 amino acids. Losses at the gene ends were 6 bases for V and 0 bases for J; bases not matched to a gene: 4. CDR3 DNA: TGTGCCAGCAGAGGACAGGCACCGAACACCGGGGAGCTGTTTTTT. Its translation is CASRGQAPNTGELFF.

CDR3 region: CASSLIGGTGASDTQYF. As DNA, the CDR3 is TGTGCCAGCAGCTTAATAGGGGGGACAGGGGCCTCAGATACGCAGTATTTT. The chain couples TRBV7-3 to TRBJ2-3; 10 nucleotides match TRBD1. The CDR3 consists of 17 residues. V shed 1 base and J 4 bases; nucleotides not matched to a gene: 8. CDR1 and CDR2 (germline): SGHTA, FQGTGA.

This rearrangement joins TRBV7-2 to TRBJ2-5, with D unresolved. Trimming shortened V by 5 bases and J by 2 bases, and 15 bases separated the two germline ends. This CDR3 comprises 15 residues. Germline CDR1 reads SGHTA; CDR2 reads FQGNSA. Written as DNA, the CDR3 is TGTGCCAGCAGCAACCCTTCTTGGCAGCAAGAGACCCAGTACTTC. Encoded protein: CASSNPSWQQETQYF.

The chain employs TRBV9 and TRBJ1-1; D is undetermined. V dropped 3 bases and J dropped 1 base, with 13 bases sitting between them. The germline V gene has CDR1 SGDLS and CDR2 YYNGEE. The CDR3 runs to 15 residues. In nucleotides, the CDR3 is TGTGCCAGCAGCGCCCGAGAGTTCGGGAACACTGAAGCTTTCTTT. It translates to CASSAREFGNTEAFF.

In this sample, this clone turned up once. The V and J genes are TRBV9 and TRBJ2-3, with D perhaps TRBD2 (6 bases). This CDR3 spans 15 amino acids. Deletions cut 0 bases from V and 4 bases from J, with 12 bases between. Germline CDR1 and CDR2: SGDLS and YYNGEE. CDR3 sequence (DNA): TGTGCCAGCAGCGTAGGCGGGGTCCACTCAGATACGCAGTATTTT. Translation: CASSVGGVHSDTQYF.